The entry below describes one T cell receptor beta chain. Its target is not known. These data are taken from a study of OX40 agonist ivuxolimab in advanced cancers. The overall study: The mean age was about 61 years, ranging from about 20 to 85, with less than 90% of participants male.

Only in-frame clones appear in the TCRdb table, and some are missing; sequencing was by immunoSEQ multiplex PCR. The data show fewer than 55,000 clones, over 70% seen once. Study outcomes and limitations: On average, CD8+ T cells showed a greater number of expanded clones than CD4+.

The sequence came from an adult with an advanced solid tumor such as melanoma, head and neck, liver or kidney cancer. Sequencing used CD4+ or CD8+ T cells sorted from blood, obtained in a trial of the OX40 agonist ivuxolimab.

The CDR3: CASSPGIGSYEQYV. In DNA, the CDR3 is TGTGCCAGCAGTCCCGGGATAGGGTCCTACGAGCAGTACGTC. This chain links TRBV2 with TRBJ2-7; the D gene is possibly TRBD2 (5 bases). Germline V CDR1 and CDR2: SNHLY, FYNNEI. CDR3 size: 14 residues. Deletions cut 5 bases from V and 1 base from J, with 12 bases between.